A single sample gave rise to the 2 T cell receptor beta chains below, sequenced in a study of T cell responses to AZD1222 COVID-19 vaccine. TCRdb's table, derived via immunoSEQ multiplex PCR, lists solely in-frame clones and lacks some. The profile shows tens of thousands of clones, 75% to 90% of them singletons. The source material was peripheral blood, sampled 28 days after the second AZD1222 dose. These receptors all stem from an adult who received the AZD1222 COVID-19 vaccine.

This chain uses TRBV15 with TRBJ2-1; D is possibly TRBD2 (7 bases). This CDR3 comprises 15 residues. Germline V gene sequence: CDR1 LNHNV, CDR2 YYDKDF (reference sequence). Trimming shortened V by 8 bases and J by 4 bases, and 18 bases separated the two germline ends. The CDR3 DNA is TGTGCCACCGCCCTACGGGGGGCCTCTTACAATGAGCAGTTCTTC. Its protein is CATALRGASYNEQFF. Together with reference TRBV15 and TRBJ2-1, the CDR3 gives the full variable domain: DAMVIQNPRYQVTQFGKPVTLSCSQTLNHNVMYWYQQKSSQAPKLLFHYYDKDFNNEADTPDNFQSRRPNTSFCFLDIRSPGLGDTAMYLCATALRGASYNEQFFGPGTRLTVL.

This clone appeared a few times. V and J are TRBV5-6 and TRBJ1-5; D is undetermined. V was trimmed by 3 bases and J by 0 bases, leaving 10 bases between them. Germline CDR1 is SGHDT and CDR2 is YYEEEE. The CDR3 extends over 15 amino acids. The CDR3 bases are TGTGCCAGCAGCTCGGGTCTATATAGCAATCAGCCCCAGCATTTT. As protein: CASSSGLYSNQPQHF.